This T cell receptor (beta chain) derives from a study of CD4 T cells in relation to SARS-CoV-2 and coronaviruses. The wider study: ViraFEST: approximately eleven-day antigen culture of PBMCs, then TCR beta CDR3 sequencing. No peptide or an HIV-1 Nef peptide pool served as negative control. Study observations and caveats: Each donor contributed either pre-pandemic or post-infection samples, not both.

The data were produced by immunoSEQ multiplex PCR, yet TCRdb's version contains in-frame clones alone and is incomplete. The sample lists tens of thousands of clones; roughly 76% were seen once. V shed 3 bases and J shed 2 bases, with 11 bases lying between them. The CDR3 runs to 15 residues. Germline loops: CDR1 SGDLS, CDR2 YYNGEE. To note about this clone: Its target is unknown.

Before the COVID-19 pandemic, during about 2010-2018, CD4+ T cells were taken from unexposed donors. The cells were cultured for approximately ten days before CD4+ T cells were isolated. The chain joins TRBV9 to TRBJ2-2; maybe TRBD2 (7 bases). Sequenced sample: CD4+ T cells from PBMCs, cultured in vitro. This sequence was found in a human donor in good health. In DNA, the CDR3 is TGTGCCAGCAGCGAAGGGGGGGCCAACACCGGGGAGCTGTTTTTT. Translation gives CASSEGGANTGELFF.